A selection of T cell receptor beta chains follows, all from one sample in a study of CD8 T cells in Susac syndrome. Each CDR3 protein gets one entry after TCRdb re-called the immunoSEQ multiplex PCR reads with MiXCR. The table includes 140,000 to 150,000 distinct CDR3 sequences, roughly 94% detected once. Material for sequencing was CD4+ T cells from PBMCs. The source of these receptors is a human donor in good health. The CDR3 runs from the conserved cysteine through the conserved F or W. A D gene is named only where the DNA matches it firmly. A clone size is listed for some rows: how often the clone was seen (once, few, many), or a class if it is expanded.

clone_size d_call j_call v_call cdr3_aa cdr3_nt
NA TRBD2 TRBJ2-3 TRBV30 CAWSVTSGTTDTQYF TGTGCCTGGAGTGTAACTAGCGGGACCACAGATACGCAGTATTTT
NA NA TRBJ1-2 TRBV3-1 CASSRSKYGYTF TGTGCCAGCAGCCGGAGCAAGTATGGCTACACCTTC
NA TRBD1 TRBJ2-7 TRBV2 CASSEQGESYEQYF TGTGCCAGCAGTGAACAGGGGGAATCCTACGAGCAGTACTTC
NA NA TRBJ2-1 TRBV5-4 CASSLDSQRDEQFF TGTGCCAGCAGCTTGGACTCCCAAAGGGATGAGCAGTTCTTC
NA TRBD2 TRBJ2-7 TRBV20-1 CSARRGLAGVSYEQYF TGCAGTGCTAGAAGGGGACTAGCGGGAGTCTCCTACGAGCAGTACTTC
NA TRBD1 TRBJ1-1 TRBV20-1 CSPSGGAGGTEAFF TGCAGTCCGAGCGGGGGCGCAGGGGGCACTGAAGCTTTCTTT
NA TRBD2 TRBJ2-3 TRBV7-6 CASSKLGTSGKDTQYF TGTGCCAGCAGTAAGCTCGGGACTAGCGGGAAAGATACGCAGTATTTT
NA TRBD2 TRBJ2-2 TRBV7-3 CASSPMGLAGDGGTGELFF TGTGCCAGCAGCCCAATGGGACTAGCGGGAGATGGGGGTACCGGGGAGCTGTTTTTT
NA TRBD2 TRBJ2-7 TRBV12-3/TRBV12-4 CASSFAGGNYEQYF TGTGCCAGCAGTTTTGCGGGAGGCAACTACGAGCAGTACTTC
once NA TRBJ2-3 TRBV20-1 CSARDTPTDTQYF TGCAGTGCTAGAGATACCCCCACAGATACGCAGTATTTT
NA NA TRBJ2-3 TRBV5-1 CASSSFRTDTQYF TGCGCCAGCAGCTCATTCCGCACAGATACGCAGTATTTT
few TRBD1 TRBJ2-7 TRBV4-1 CASSQSPGQGNEQYF TGCGCCAGCAGCCAAAGTCCGGGACAGGGGAACGAGCAGTACTTC
NA TRBD1 TRBJ1-1 TRBV9 CASSVAPTGGQTEAFF TGTGCCAGCAGCGTAGCTCCGACAGGGGGCCAGACTGAAGCTTTCTTT
NA TRBD1 TRBJ1-2 TRBV5-1 CASSPSTGPGANYGYTF TGCGCCAGCAGTCCGTCGACAGGGCCCGGAGCTAACTATGGCTACACCTTC
NA NA TRBJ2-7 TRBV5-1 CASSRPGNSYEQYF TGCGCCAGCAGCCGGCCAGGGAACTCCTACGAGCAGTACTTC
NA NA TRBJ2-1 TRBV20-1 CSAPNQGQEVGEQFF TGCAGTGCGCCGAACCAGGGTCAGGAGGTTGGTGAGCAGTTCTTC
once NA TRBJ2-5 TRBV29-1 CSVGAVLRETQYF TGCAGCGTTGGAGCGGTGCTACGAGAGACCCAGTACTTC
once TRBD2 TRBJ2-5 TRBV7-2 CASSSEGTSGTGRYF TGTGCCAGCAGTTCTGAGGGGACTAGCGGGACTGGCCGGTACTTC
NA NA TRBJ1-5 TRBV24-1 CATGAKGGLGNQPQHF TGTGCCACCGGGGCTAAGGGGGGTTTGGGCAATCAGCCCCAGCATTTT
NA NA TRBJ1-1 TRBV10-3 CAIMQAVNTEAFF TGTGCCATCATGCAGGCGGTGAACACTGAAGCTTTCTTT
NA NA TRBJ2-2 TRBV24-1 CATSDHGSGNTGELFF TGTGCCACCAGTGATCATGGTAGCGGGAACACCGGGGAGCTGTTTTTT
NA NA TRBJ1-1 TRBV3-1 CASSQEPRRGTEAFF TGTGCCAGCAGCCAAGAACCCAGGCGTGGCACTGAAGCTTTCTTT
NA TRBD1 TRBJ1-3 TRBV2 CASSSPDRAGNTIYF TGTGCCAGCAGTTCCCCTGACAGGGCTGGAAACACCATATATTTT
NA NA TRBJ1-2 TRBV12-3/TRBV12-4 CASSHQTGLINYGYTF TGTGCCAGCAGCCATCAGACAGGATTGATCAACTATGGCTACACCTTC
NA TRBD1 TRBJ1-2 TRBV14 CASSRGSDRGNGYTF TGTGCCAGCAGCCGGGGGTCGGACAGGGGGAATGGCTACACCTTC
NA NA TRBJ2-5 TRBV7-9 CASSFGPSQETQYF TGTGCCAGCAGCTTTGGTCCCAGTCAGGAGACCCAGTACTTC
NA NA TRBJ1-2 TRBV19 CASGRAEGYTF TGTGCCAGTGGTAGGGCCGAGGGCTACACCTTC
NA NA TRBJ2-4 TRBV11-2 CASSPWTVLAKNIQYF TGTGCCAGCAGCCCTTGGACAGTTCTAGCCAAAAACATTCAGTACTTC
NA TRBD2 TRBJ2-3 TRBV5-1 CASSPRSSGTTDTQYF TGCGCCAGCAGCCCCCGTAGTAGCGGGACCACAGATACGCAGTATTTT
NA NA TRBJ2-5 TRBV15 CATSSSWRASYQETQYF TGTGCCACCAGCTCAAGCTGGAGGGCCTCGTACCAAGAGACCCAGTACTTC
NA TRBD1 TRBJ1-1 TRBV3-1 CASSQDGRQGGPEAFF TGTGCCAGCAGCCAAGACGGGCGGCAGGGGGGCCCTGAAGCTTTCTTT
NA TRBD2 TRBJ2-1 TRBV4-2 CASSQLLAGENNEQFF TGTGCCAGCAGCCAGCTTCTAGCGGGAGAGAACAATGAGCAGTTCTTC
NA NA TRBJ2-2 TRBV24-1 CATSGGTRNTGELFF TGTGCCACCAGTGGGGGGACTCGAAACACCGGGGAGCTGTTTTTT
once NA TRBJ1-1 TRBV21-1 CASSIGTVLGPNTEAFF TGTGCCAGCAGCATTGGCACAGTCTTGGGACCAAACACTGAAGCTTTCTTT
NA NA TRBJ1-2 TRBV5-4 CASNRGKTREDGYTF TGTGCCAGCAACCGCGGCAAGACACGGGAGGATGGCTACACCTTC
NA NA TRBJ2-2 TRBV20-1 CSASGNTGELFF TGCAGTGCTAGCGGAAACACCGGGGAGCTGTTTTTT
once TRBD2 TRBJ2-7 TRBV11-2 CASSLDLGRGSYEQYF TGTGCCAGCAGCTTAGATTTGGGGCGGGGGTCCTACGAGCAGTACTTC
NA NA TRBJ1-5 TRBV19 CASSSGQHSIGNQPQHF TGTGCCAGTAGTTCGGGACAACATAGCATCGGAAATCAGCCCCAGCATTTT
NA NA TRBJ1-2 TRBV20-1 CSARVQGQGGYGYTF TGCAGTGCTAGAGTCCAAGGGCAGGGAGGTTATGGCTACACCTTC
NA TRBD1 TRBJ2-2 TRBV6-2/TRBV6-3 CASSYSRGRDGELFF TGTGCCAGCAGTTACAGTAGGGGGCGCGACGGGGAGCTGTTTTTT
NA NA TRBJ1-4 TRBV3-1 CASSPRGAEKLFF TGTGCCAGCAGCCCAAGGGGGGCCGAAAAACTGTTTTTT